Described below is a single TCR beta chain sequence and its context. The antigen is undetermined. Around 9.1 x 10^4 TCR templates per sample were sequenced. Method: immunoSEQ multiplex PCR; TCRdb's copy keeps in-frame clones and lacks some. The sample comprises 70,000 to 90,000 clones, 85% to 95% of which are singletons, and roughly 4.7% rests with the top ten. Trimming took 7 bases from V and 5 from J, leaving 19 bases between them. The CDR3 contains 15 residues. In germline, CDR1 is SGHVS, CDR2 FNYEAQ. The data were obtained in a study of siplizumab effects on memory and regulatory T cells. Overall study results and limits: Naive-or-memory phenotypes were unassignable for roughly 75-96% of proliferating CD4+ or CD8+ clones. It seemed that naive T cells were more diverse than memory cells and were major contributors to the alloresponse. Siplizumab led to significantly less abundant alloreactive sequences that could be traced back to unstimulated CD4+ memory cells.

This chain links TRBV7-6 with TRBJ2-3, with TRBD2 as a possible D gene (7 bases). What was sequenced was CD8+ T cells sorted from blood. The TCR comes from a human donor in good health. CDR3 sequence reads: CASTPGGGVVDTQYF. The CDR3 DNA follows: TGTGCCAGCACCCCGGGCGGGGGCGTCGTAGATACGCAGTATTTT.